This T cell receptor beta chain was obtained from a study of blood T cell repertoires in COVID-19. Trimming cost V 3 bases and J 3 bases; bases outside gene matches: 4. The germline V gene encodes CDR1 SGHTA and CDR2 FQGNSA. This CDR3 contains 15 residues. The method was immunoSEQ multiplex PCR; TCRdb's version includes in-frame clones alone and lacks a portion of them. The table shows 490,000 or so clones, with 70% to 90% occurring only once. The chain has TRBV7-2 and TRBJ2-1; the match to TRBD2 covers 8 bases. The receptor comes from a woman aged 40 to 50 who had recovered from COVID-19. What was sequenced was PBMCs or T cells enriched from blood (not recorded which). CDR3 DNA sequence: TGTGCCAGCAGCTTGATGCGGGGGGTCTACAATGAGCAGTTCTTC. This codes for CASSLMRGVYNEQFF.